These T cell receptor beta chains were read from a single sample in a study of blood T cell repertoires in COVID-19. Assay: immunoSEQ multiplex PCR; the TCRdb copy retains only in-frame clones and omits some. In the table there are 220,000 or so clones, approximately 82% of which are singletons. The sample was peripheral blood. The origin of the receptors is a woman of 80 years or more with acute or convalescent COVID-19. The CDR3 runs from the conserved cysteine through the conserved F or W. A D gene is named only where the DNA matches it firmly. The size entry is marked missing in some rows and otherwise reads once, few, many or a size class.

d_gene	abundance	len	v_gene	j_gene	CDR3aa	CDR3nt
TRBD1	.	15	TRBV2	TRBJ1-5	CASSGGQGTNQPQHF	TGTGCCAGCAGTGGAGGACAGGGAACCAATCAGCCCCAGCATTTT
TRBD2	.	17	TRBV6-1	TRBJ2-2	CASSAGTSGTNTGELFF	TGTGCCAGCAGTGCCGGGACTAGTGGGACAAACACCGGGGAGCTGTTTTTT
.	.	16	TRBV5-1	TRBJ2-2	CASSGGESLYTGELFF	TGCGCCAGCAGCGGGGGCGAGTCGCTCTACACCGGGGAGCTGTTTTTT
.	.	16	TRBV5-1	TRBJ2-3	CASSLMVAGGTDTQYF	TGCGCCAGCAGCTTGATGGTGGCAGGGGGCACAGATACGCAGTATTTT
.	.	14	TRBV7-2	TRBJ2-1	CASTGWSSYNEQFF	TGTGCCAGCACCGGGTGGTCCTCCTACAATGAGCAGTTCTTC
TRBD1	.	15	TRBV5-5	TRBJ1-3	CASSLTGTSGNTIYF	TGTGCCAGCAGCCTGACAGGGACCTCTGGAAACACCATATATTTT
.	.	15	TRBV6-6	TRBJ1-3	CASSYNRALGNTIYF	TGTGCCAGCAGTTACAACAGGGCCTTGGGAAACACCATATATTTT
TRBD2	.	17	TRBV7-8	TRBJ2-7	CASSLASGGLVVYEQYF	TGTGCCAGCAGCTTAGCTAGCGGGGGGCTCGTAGTCTACGAGCAGTACTTC
.	.	15	TRBV30	TRBJ2-7	CAWSVRGGRTNEQYF	TGTGCCTGGAGTGTTAGGGGGGGCCGTACCAACGAGCAGTACTTC
TRBD1	.	13	TRBV5-5	TRBJ2-7	CASSFIPGGEQYF	TGTGCCAGCAGCTTTATACCAGGGGGCGAGCAGTACTTC
TRBD1	.	13	TRBV12-3/TRBV12-4	TRBJ1-2	CASSLGRDRGYTF	TGTGCCAGCAGTTTAGGCCGGGACAGGGGCTACACCTTC
TRBD1	.	13	TRBV29-1	TRBJ2-1	CSVRQGDYNEQFF	TGCAGCGTGAGACAGGGAGATTACAATGAGCAGTTCTTC
TRBD1	.	15	TRBV28	TRBJ1-5	CASSNFRGREEPQHF	TGTGCCAGCAGTAACTTCAGGGGGCGCGAGGAGCCCCAGCATTTT
TRBD2	.	16	TRBV5-4	TRBJ2-3	CASSLDPAGRTDTQYF	TGTGCCAGCAGCTTGGATCCAGCGGGGCGCACAGATACGCAGTATTTT
.	.	10	TRBV29-1	TRBJ1-2	CSVWLYGYTF	TGCAGCGTTTGGCTCTATGGCTACACCTTC
.	.	15	TRBV12-5	TRBJ1-6	CASGLIQGNNSPLHF	TGTGCTAGTGGTTTGATTCAGGGGAATAATTCACCCCTCCACTTT
.	.	17	TRBV18	TRBJ2-7	CASSPSSAGTSGYEQYF	TGTGCCAGCTCACCAAGTTCCGCCGGGACTTCAGGCTACGAGCAGTACTTC
.	once	15	TRBV18	TRBJ2-2	CADFSGWGNTGELFF	TGTGCCGACTTTAGCGGCTGGGGGAACACCGGGGAGCTGTTTTTT
.	.	13	TRBV6-5	TRBJ1-1	CASSLFGNTEAFF	TGTGCCAGCAGTCTTTTCGGGAACACTGAAGCTTTCTTT
TRBD1	.	15	TRBV19	TRBJ1-1	CASRETGVQNTEAFF	TGTGCCAGTAGAGAGACAGGGGTGCAGAACACTGAAGCTTTCTTT
.	.	13	TRBV7-2	TRBJ2-5	CASSSTREETQYF	TGTGCCAGCAGCTCGACTAGGGAAGAGACCCAGTACTTC
TRBD2	.	16	TRBV6-5	TRBJ2-3	CASSYSGGASTDTQYF	TGTGCCAGCAGTTATAGCGGGGGGGCTAGCACAGATACGCAGTATTTT
.	few	15	TRBV5-8	TRBJ1-4	CASSLGGRVKEKLFF	TGTGCCAGCAGCTTGGGAGGGAGGGTCAAAGAAAAACTGTTTTTT
.	.	13	TRBV18	TRBJ1-4	CASSPETFGKLFF	TGTGCCAGCTCACCAGAGACATTCGGAAAACTGTTTTTT
TRBD1	.	15	TRBV3-1/TRBV3-2	TRBJ1-5	CASSQAEGANQPQHF	TGTGCCAGCAGCCAAGCCGAGGGGGCCAATCAGCCCCAGCATTTT
TRBD2	.	15	TRBV14	TRBJ2-1	CASSQPGTRYNEQFF	TGTGCCAGCAGCCAACCCGGGACTAGGTACAATGAGCAGTTCTTC
.	.	15	TRBV28	TRBJ2-7	CASTTPPAANYEQYF	TGTGCCAGCACCACCCCTCCCGCGGCGAACTACGAGCAGTACTTC
.	.	15	TRBV28	TRBJ1-2	CASSLFKGSGYGYTF	TGTGCCAGCAGTTTATTCAAGGGAAGCGGCTATGGCTACACCTTC
.	.	11	TRBV20-1	TRBJ1-1	CGVQGNTEAFF	TGCGGTGTCCAGGGGAACACTGAAGCTTTCTTT
.	.	14	TRBV6-2/TRBV6-3	TRBJ1-1	CASSYVLANTEAFF	TGTGCCAGCAGTTACGTCTTGGCGAACACTGAAGCTTTCTTT
.	.	14	TRBV9	TRBJ2-7	CASSPSAAHYEQYF	TGTGCCAGCAGCCCGAGTGCAGCGCACTACGAGCAGTACTTC
.	.	14	TRBV28	TRBJ1-2	CASSLYPGTYGYTF	TGTGCCAGCAGTTTATATCCAGGTACCTATGGCTACACCTTC
TRBD1	.	13	TRBV5-6	TRBJ2-5	CASSLGGQGGVDF	TGTGCCAGCAGCTTGGGGGGACAGGGTGGCGTGGACTTC
TRBD1	.	15	TRBV15	TRBJ1-5	CATSRDDRGRQPQHF	TGTGCCACCAGCAGAGATGACAGGGGTCGTCAGCCCCAGCATTTT
TRBD2	few	14	TRBV6-4	TRBJ2-1	CASSETSGSFEQFF	TGTGCCAGCAGTGAGACTAGCGGGAGTTTTGAGCAGTTCTTC
TRBD1	few	16	TRBV4-3	TRBJ2-1	CASSQAGQGAYNEQFF	TGCGCCAGCAGCCAAGCCGGACAGGGGGCATACAATGAGCAGTTCTTC
.	.	15	TRBV7-3	TRBJ1-1	CASSLLGRLETEAFF	TGTGCCAGCAGCTTACTGGGCAGGTTGGAAACTGAAGCTTTCTTT
.	.	14	TRBV7-2	TRBJ1-1	CASSLEQLNTEAFF	TGTGCCAGCAGCTTAGAACAGCTGAACACTGAAGCTTTCTTT
TRBD2	.	14	TRBV3-1/TRBV3-2	TRBJ2-5	CASRRAGSQETQYF	TGTGCCAGCAGGCGAGCGGGATCCCAAGAGACCCAGTACTTC
.	.	14	TRBV18	TRBJ2-5	CASSPQAAQETQYF	TGTGCCAGCTCACCGCAGGCAGCTCAAGAGACCCAGTACTTC
.	few	14	TRBV5-1	TRBJ2-1	CASSLIGGNNEQFF	TGCGCCAGCAGCTTGATAGGCGGGAACAATGAGCAGTTCTTC
.	.	14	TRBV2	TRBJ2-2	CASGAEWDTGELFF	TGTGCCAGCGGGGCCGAATGGGACACCGGGGAGCTGTTTTTT
TRBD2	.	17	TRBV7-7	TRBJ2-5	CASSLGGLAGVGETQYF	TGTGCTAGCAGCTTAGGGGGACTAGCGGGAGTCGGAGAGACCCAGTACTTC
TRBD1	.	15	TRBV5-8	TRBJ1-2	CASSFVTGQGFGYTF	TGTGCCAGCAGCTTCGTTACGGGACAGGGGTTCGGCTACACCTTC
.	.	13	TRBV29-1	TRBJ2-3	CSVGRDRTDTQYF	TGCAGCGTTGGGCGGGACCGCACAGATACGCAGTATTTT
.	.	14	TRBV18	TRBJ2-7	CASSSAGYSYEQYF	TGTGCCAGCTCATCCGCAGGGTACTCCTACGAGCAGTACTTC
.	.	15	TRBV28	TRBJ2-7	CASSEYHRNPYEQYF	TGTGCCAGCAGCGAATACCACAGGAACCCTTACGAGCAGTACTTC
.	.	14	TRBV19	TRBJ1-4	CASSPDSSREKLFF	TGTGCCAGTAGCCCGGACAGCAGTCGAGAAAAACTGTTTTTT
TRBD1	.	15	TRBV19	TRBJ1-4	CASSTSTGGNEKLFF	TGTGCCAGTAGTACCTCGACAGGGGGAAATGAAAAACTGTTTTTT
.	once	15	TRBV6-6	TRBJ2-3	CASSYSIGGTDTQYF	TGTGCCAGCAGTTACTCAATCGGGGGAACAGATACGCAGTATTTT
TRBD2	.	15	TRBV6-2/TRBV6-3	TRBJ2-1	CASSYGLAGGNEQFF	TGTGCCAGCAGTTACGGTCTAGCGGGGGGGAATGAGCAGTTCTTC
.	.	16	TRBV5-3	TRBJ2-2	CARSWDGTGDTGELFF	TGTGCCAGAAGCTGGGACGGGACGGGGGACACCGGGGAGCTGTTTTTT
.	once	14	TRBV28	TRBJ2-3	CASSLRLVRNTQYF	TGTGCCAGCAGTTTACGTCTAGTGCGAAATACGCAGTATTTT
.	few	15	TRBV19	TRBJ2-2	CASSWQGGNTGELFF	TGTGCCAGTAGTTGGCAGGGCGGGAACACCGGGGAGCTGTTTTTT